This TCR beta chain was identified during a study of blood T cell repertoires in COVID-19. Whole-study context: COVID-19 samples collected from the United States, Italy and Spain covered acute and convalescent phases. PBMCs, B-cell-depleted T cells, or T cells were the source of the cDNA or gDNA that made up the material.

Study processing details: Using reference gene primer amplification, nucleated cell counts were estimated. Profiled with immunoSEQ multiplex PCR; TCRdb holds only in-frame clones, not every one. V and J calls and clone size come straight from that table; D and trimming were deduced from the DNA. The sample holds approximately 74,000 clones, 80% to 90% seen once. From germline, CDR1 is LGHNT and CDR2 FRNRAP. V shed 1 base and J 0 bases; nucleotides not matched to a gene: 15. The CDR3 is 20 amino acids. The clonotype was recovered from a woman older than 75 with active or convalescent COVID-19. The chain has TRBV12-5 and TRBJ2-7; 10 bases agree with TRBD1. Specimen: peripheral blood. Written as DNA, the CDR3 is TGTGCTAGTGGTTTGGGACTCCGTGGGACAGGGGAATGGTCCTCCTACGAGCAGTACTTC. It encodes CASGLGLRGTGEWSSYEQYF.